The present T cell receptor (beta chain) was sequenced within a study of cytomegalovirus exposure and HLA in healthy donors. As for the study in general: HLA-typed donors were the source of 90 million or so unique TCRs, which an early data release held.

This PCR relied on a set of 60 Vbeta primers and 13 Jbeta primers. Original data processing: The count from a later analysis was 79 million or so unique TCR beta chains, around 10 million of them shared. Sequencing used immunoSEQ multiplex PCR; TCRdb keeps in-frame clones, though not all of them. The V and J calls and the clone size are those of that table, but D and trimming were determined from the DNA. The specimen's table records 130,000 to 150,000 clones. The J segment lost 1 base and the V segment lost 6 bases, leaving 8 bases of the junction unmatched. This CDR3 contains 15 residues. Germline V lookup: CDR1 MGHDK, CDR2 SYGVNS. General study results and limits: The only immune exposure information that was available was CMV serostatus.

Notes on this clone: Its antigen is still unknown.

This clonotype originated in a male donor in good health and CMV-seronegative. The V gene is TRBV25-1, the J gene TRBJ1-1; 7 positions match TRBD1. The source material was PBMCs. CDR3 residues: CASSLGGTGNTEAFF. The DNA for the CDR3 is TGTGCCAGCAGCTTAGGGGGCACCGGGAACACTGAAGCTTTCTTT.